Each of the 15 T cell receptor beta chains below was sequenced from the same sample in a study of cytomegalovirus exposure and HLA in healthy donors. In the PCR, 60 Vbeta and 13 Jbeta primers were used. Measured with immunoSEQ multiplex PCR; TCRdb has only the in-frame clones, and not every one. There are about 110,000 clones in the sample; approximately 81% occur only once, and about 2.7% lies in the top ten. Specimen: PBMCs. All receptors come from a woman younger than 35 in good health and CMV-seropositive.

The chain carries TRBV4-1 and TRBJ1-4, with 8 nucleotides matching TRBD1. The CDR3 covers 15 residues. Germline lookup yields CDR1 MGHRA and CDR2 YSYEKL. V was clipped by 2 bases and J by 8 bases; unmatched bases: 7. The CDR3 spells CASSQPGQAGEKLFF. In DNA, the CDR3 is TGCGCCAGCAGCCAACCGGGACAGGCTGGCGAAAAACTGTTTTTT.

This clone has just one count. The V and J genes are TRBV18 and TRBJ2-3; D is unclear. CDR3 length: 12 residues. The V and J ends lost 8 bases and 0 bases respectively, with 6 bases between them. Germline V CDR1 and CDR2: KGHSH, LQKENI. For the CDR3, the DNA is TGTGCCAGCACCACTAGCACAGATACGCAGTATTTT. Translating it yields CASTTSTDTQYF.

This chain joins TRBV27 and TRBJ2-1; D is undetermined. Trimming cost V 2 bases and J 8 bases, with 16 bases left between them. Germline values: CDR1 MNHEY, CDR2 SMNVEV (reference sequence). CDR3 length: 15 residues. For the CDR3, the DNA is TGTGCCAGCAGTTTAAACTTCCAACGCACCGATGAGCAGTTCTTC. It codes for CASSLNFQRTDEQFF.

V usage is TRBV7-8 and J usage is TRBJ1-1, with D uncertain. V was pared by 2 bases and J by 6 bases, with 10 bases between. Germline CDR1 and CDR2: SGHVS and FQNEAQ. The CDR3 is 13 amino acids. The CDR3 sequence is CASSLLGGSEAFF. The CDR3, as DNA: TGTGCCAGCAGCTTATTGGGAGGTTCTGAAGCTTTCTTT. Using reference TRBV7-8 and TRBJ1-1 for the parts outside the CDR3, the full variable domain is GAGVSQSPRYKVAKRGQDVALRCDPISGHVSLFWYQQALGQGPEFLTYFQNEAQLDKSGLPSDRFFAERPEGSVSTLKIQRTQQEDSAVYLCASSLLGGSEAFFGQGTRLTVV.

The chain is built from TRBV6-5 and TRBJ2-1, with 7 positions matching TRBD2. V gave up 5 bases and J gave up 9 bases; unmatched junction bases: 10. The CDR3 is made up of 14 amino acids. The germline CDR1 and CDR2 sequences are MNHEY and SVGAGI. CDR3 sequence (DNA): TGTGCCAGCAGTGGGGGGACTATGGGGGGTGAGCAGTTCTTC. Amino acid sequence: CASSGGTMGGEQFF.

CDR3 DNA: TGTGCCTGGAAGGTTCAGGGTGGAAACACCATATATTTT. It specifies CAWKVQGGNTIYF. The V gene is TRBV30, the J gene TRBJ1-3; TRBD1 might be the D (5 bases). Germline CDR1 and CDR2: GTSNPN and SVGIG (reference sequence). The length of the CDR3 is 13 residues. Between the trimmed V and J ends, which lost 4 bases and 3 bases, there was a span of 10 bases.

This chain links TRBV30 with TRBJ2-7, with D maybe TRBD2 (6 bases). CDR1 GTSNPN and CDR2 SVGIG come from the germline V gene (reference sequence). Trimming cost V 1 base and J 0 bases, with 16 bases left between them. There are 16 residues in the CDR3. The CDR3 DNA sequence: TGTGCCTGGAGTGAGCCGGGACTGACCAGCTCCTACGAGCAGTACTTC. It specifies CAWSEPGLTSSYEQYF.

The rearrangement uses TRBV4-1 and TRBJ2-7; 10 bases are a match to TRBD2. With V trimmed by 1 base and J by 6 bases, 9 bases remained unmatched. CDR1 and CDR2 from the germline V gene are MGHRA and YSYEKL. The CDR3 consists of 16 residues. The CDR3 reads CASSQVYTSGASEQYF. In DNA form, the CDR3 reads TGCGCCAGCAGCCAAGTCTATACTAGCGGGGCTTCCGAGCAGTACTTC.

CDR3 nucleotide sequence: TGCGCCAGCAGTTACACTGGAGGGGAGAACACCATATATTTT. Protein: CASSYTGGENTIYF. The V and J genes are TRBV5-1 and TRBJ1-3; weak D call: TRBD1 (5 bases). Looked up from germline, CDR1 is SGHRS and CDR2 is YFSETQ. The CDR3 runs 14 residues. Trimming removed 5 bases at V and 7 bases at J, with 16 bases between.

The chain links TRBV5-6 to TRBJ2-1, with TRBD2 as a possible D gene (6 bases). CDR1 and CDR2 from the germline V gene are SGHDT and YYEEEE. This CDR3 contains 14 residues. Trimming cost V 4 bases and J 9 bases, with 17 bases left between them. CDR3 residues: CASSNRDAGSEQFF. The CDR3 coding sequence is TGTGCCAGCAGCAACCGGGACGCCGGGAGTGAGCAGTTCTTC.

The chain employs TRBV30 and TRBJ1-1; a weak D match, TRBD1 (5 bases). CDR1 is GTSNPN, CDR2 SVGIG, per germline (reference sequence). The CDR3 extends over 13 amino acids. Trimming left V 3 bases short and J 7 bases short, with 15 bases between. The CDR3 bases are TGTGCCTGGAGCCTCAGGGTTAGATTTGAAGCTTTCTTT. It specifies CAWSLRVRFEAFF.

The J gene is TRBJ1-3, the V gene TRBV9; D is perhaps TRBD1 (6 bases). V lost 4 bases, J lost 4 bases, and 18 bases lay in between. The CDR3 is 16 residues long. Germline loops: CDR1 SGDLS, CDR2 YYNGEE. The CDR3 bases are TGTGCCAGCAGCCATACGGAGAGGGGGATCGGAAACACCATATATTTT. This codes for CASSHTERGIGNTIYF.

The chain combines TRBV5-1 with TRBJ2-3; 9 bases are shared with TRBD2. The CDR3 is 16 residues long. V lost 4 bases, J lost 4 bases, and 10 bases stayed unmatched. Germline CDR1 SGHRS, CDR2 YFSETQ. In DNA, the CDR3 is TGCGCCAGCAGCCTAAATAGCGGGAGTGGGTCAGATACGCAGTATTTT. Amino acid sequence: CASSLNSGSGSDTQYF.

The chain recombines TRBV12-5 with TRBJ2-1; 7 bases are a match to TRBD2. Losses at the gene ends were 6 bases for V and 8 bases for J; bases not matched to a gene: 4. CDR3 length equals 12 residues. CDR1 and CDR2 (germline): LGHNT, FRNRAP. The CDR3 DNA is TGTGCTAGTGGGGGAGGGTTGGATGAGCAGTTCTTC. Encoded protein: CASGGGLDEQFF.

This clone showed up just once. The chain couples TRBV27 to TRBJ1-4; weak D call: TRBD1 (6 bases). CDR1 is MNHEY and CDR2 is SMNVEV in the germline V gene (reference sequence). With 3 bases removed from V and 3 bases from J, the gap between germline ends came to 11 bases. The CDR3 covers 15 residues. CDR3 sequence reads: CASSFWGQANEKLFF. The CDR3 bases are TGTGCCAGCAGTTTTTGGGGGCAGGCTAATGAAAAACTGTTTTTT.